This T cell receptor beta chain was identified during a study of T cell responses to AZD1222 COVID-19 vaccine. Germline trimming cut 6 bases from V and 4 bases from J; bases unmatched to any gene: 7. The CDR3 is 15 residues long. The germline gives CDR1 MNHEY, CDR2 SMNVEV (reference sequence). Method: immunoSEQ multiplex PCR; TCRdb's copy keeps in-frame clones and lacks some. The data contain some 87,000 clones, around 90% of them singletons. The source is an adult in good health. This specimen consisted of peripheral blood, obtained on day 0 of MenACWY control vaccination. The chain links TRBV27 to TRBJ2-3, with TRBD1 matching 10 bases. The chain's CDR3 is CASRSGQGEADTQYF. The CDR3 DNA reads TGTGCCAGCAGGTCAGGACAGGGGGAGGCAGATACGCAGTATTTT.